Listed here is a single T cell receptor beta chain. This clone may be a read error of a much larger clone one base away. From germline, CDR1 is MNHEY and CDR2 SVGAGI. The CDR3 runs to 15 residues. PCR was performed a second time for about 7 to 12 cycles using a sample-barcoded 5' primer and a J-beta primer mix. Per sample, CDR3-containing paired-end reads numbered at least 2.5 million. Via MiXCR, TCRdb re-called the 5' RACE reads, giving one row per CDR3 protein. This repertoire shows roughly 680,000 distinct CDR3 sequences, 45% to 60% found once; its top ten account for roughly 13%. The sample comes from a study of blood T cells in healthy people across ages.

The chain carries TRBV6-5 and TRBJ2-1; D remains ambiguous. TRBJ2-7 matches the DNA end more closely, so the J call is doubtful. The receptor's source is a woman of 80 years or more in good health. The sequencing input was blood. CDR3 loop: CASSAVWDRSNEQYF. Written as DNA, the CDR3 is TGTGCCAGCAGCGCGGTGTGGGATCGTTCCAATGAGCAGTACTTC.